The 29 T cell receptor beta chains presented below share a single source sample, sequenced in a study of Ad26.COV2.S vaccination and SARS-CoV-2 variants. The sample's treatment: roughly 20 received Ad26.COV2.S at low or high dose, single or two shots; about 5 received placebo; per-sample allocation not given. Collection of the samples took place on day 63 after the first injection of vaccine or placebo. Clones were sequenced by immunoSEQ multiplex PCR, and TCRdb holds only the in-frame ones, with some missing. The sample has about 370,000 clones, approximately 86% seen once. Sample: peripheral blood, taken in a trial of Ad26.COV2.S vaccine versus placebo. These receptors were collected from a person between 18 and 65 years old who received the Ad26.COV2.S COVID-19 vaccine or a placebo.

The chain employs TRBV6-5 and TRBJ2-7; D ambiguous. The germline gives CDR1 MNHEY, CDR2 SVGAGI. There are 11 residues in the CDR3. The V and J ends lost 2 bases and 6 bases respectively, with 5 bases between them. In DNA, the CDR3 is TGTGCCAGCAGTTACGCCACCGAGCAGTACTTC. Protein: CASSYATEQYF.

On this clone: The same CDR3 arises from other DNA sequences in this sample as well. CDR3 residues: CASSQGQGISPLHF. CDR3 DNA sequence: TGTGCCAGCAGCCAAGGACAGGGAATTTCACCCCTCCACTTT. This chain connects TRBV3-1 (or the pseudogene TRBV3-2) to TRBJ1-6, with 7 bases that match TRBD1. The trim removed 1 base at V and 9 bases at J, leaving 3 bases unmatched. The germline V gene has CDR1 LGHDT and CDR2 YNNKEL (reference sequence). The CDR3 totals 14 residues.

The rearrangement uses TRBV2 and TRBJ1-5; D is possibly TRBD1 (5 bases). The CDR3 has 16 amino acids. With 6 bases removed from V and 0 bases from J, the gap between germline ends came to 15 bases. In germline, CDR1 is SNHLY, CDR2 FYNNEI. The CDR3 spells CASRRQSMGSNQPQHF. The CDR3 DNA reads TGTGCCAGCAGAAGACAGTCAATGGGTAGCAATCAGCCCCAGCATTTT. Variable domain in full (rest from reference TRBV2 and TRBJ1-5): EPEVTQTPSHQVTQMGQEVILRCVPISNHLYFYWYRQILGQKVEFLVSFYNNEISEKSEIFDDQFSVERPDGSNFTLKIRSTKLEDSAMYFCASRRQSMGSNQPQHFGDGTRLSIL.

The J gene is TRBJ1-1, the V gene TRBV18; TRBD1 is a possible D gene (5 bases). Germline loops: CDR1 KGHSH, CDR2 LQKENI. Trimming cost V 0 bases and J 1 base, with 9 bases left between them. CDR3 size: 15 residues. This CDR3 reads CASSPPGGGNTEAFF. CDR3 sequence (DNA): TGTGCCAGCTCACCACCCGGGGGGGGGAACACTGAAGCTTTCTTT.

The V gene is TRBV11-2, the J gene TRBJ1-1; tentative D call: TRBD1 (5 bases). V lost 6 bases and J lost 1, with 9 bases in between. In germline, CDR1 is SGHAT, CDR2 FQNNGV. The CDR3 consists of 13 residues. Here the CDR3 DNA reads TGTGCCAGCAGAAGCGGGACGAACACTGAAGCTTTCTTT. Translating gives CASRSGTNTEAFF.

This clone was seen only once. The chain couples TRBV27 to TRBJ1-6; D is uncertain. Germline V gene data show CDR1 as MNHEY and CDR2 as SMNVEV (reference sequence). This CDR3 has 12 amino acids. V was clipped by 10 bases and J by 8 bases, with 12 bases between them. The CDR3 reads CATRGWDSPLHF. The CDR3 region has the DNA TGTGCCACCAGAGGGTGGGATTCACCCCTCCACTTT.

The chain joins TRBV12-3 or TRBV12-4 to TRBJ2-7; the match to TRBD1 covers 7 bases. The CDR3 runs to 13 residues. The V segment lost 3 bases and the J segment 4 bases; nucleotides outside the gene matches: 3. CDR3 in DNA: TGTGCCAGCAGTTTGGGGACAGAATACGAGCAGTACTTC. Protein product: CASSLGTEYEQYF.

V usage is TRBV10-2 and J usage is TRBJ2-1; 12 bases align to TRBD2. With 3 bases clipped from V and 8 bases from J, the junction kept 5 bases outside the gene matches. Germline V gene lookup returns CDR1 WSHSY and CDR2 SAAADI. This CDR3 has 15 amino acids. This chain's CDR3 is CASSDRTSGVDEQFF. CDR3 DNA sequence: TGCGCCAGCAGTGACCGGACTAGCGGGGTAGATGAGCAGTTCTTC.

The chain links TRBV25-1 to TRBJ1-1; D is possibly TRBD1 (6 bases). There are 13 residues in the CDR3. The germline V gene encodes CDR1 MGHDK and CDR2 SYGVNS. V was shortened by 5 bases and J by 4 bases, with 11 bases between the two germline ends. The CDR3 region has the DNA TGTGCCAGCAGTTTTCCAGGGGCCACTGAAGCTTTCTTT. Its protein product is CASSFPGATEAFF.

The chain couples TRBV7-9 to TRBJ1-2; no reliable D call. V was pared by 3 bases and J by 5 bases, with 7 bases between. The CDR3 contains 12 residues. Germline V CDR1 and CDR2: SEHNR, FQNEAQ (reference sequence). CDR3 loop: CASSLGEYGYTF. As DNA, the CDR3 is TGTGCCAGCAGCTTGGGAGAGTATGGCTACACCTTC.

This clone has a single count. The gene calls are TRBV7-9 and TRBJ1-1; no firm D call. Trimming removed 3 bases at V and 0 bases at J, with 5 bases between. Germline V lookup: CDR1 SEHNR, CDR2 FQNEAQ (reference sequence). CDR3 length equals 13 residues. The CDR3 spells CASSFELNTEAFF. The CDR3 DNA reads TGTGCCAGCAGCTTTGAATTGAACACTGAAGCTTTCTTT.

This chain connects TRBV5-1 to TRBJ1-1; TRBD1 is a possible D gene (5 bases). From germline, CDR1 is SGHRS and CDR2 YFSETQ. V lost 5 bases and J lost 3, with 17 bases in between. CDR3 length: 15 residues. The chain's CDR3 is CASSKPGTVYTEAFF. The DNA of the CDR3 is TGCGCCAGCAGTAAACCCGGGACGGTATACACTGAAGCTTTCTTT.

The chain combines TRBV5-4 with TRBJ2-5, with D hard to call. The CDR3 covers 15 residues. The germline V gene encodes CDR1 SGHNT and CDR2 YYREEE (reference sequence). The V and J ends lost 6 bases and 2 bases respectively, with 17 bases between them. The CDR3 loop is CASNNDPTEQETQYF. CDR3 DNA sequence: TGTGCCAGCAACAACGACCCAACTGAACAAGAGACCCAGTACTTC.

This clone was seen just once. The V gene is TRBV10-3, the J gene TRBJ2-7; TRBD1 aligns across 8 bases. J lost 7 bases, V lost 4 bases, and 12 bases had no gene match. The CDR3 covers 15 residues. The germline V gene encodes CDR1 ENHRY and CDR2 SYGVKD. This CDR3 is CAISAPGQAGGEQYF. In DNA, the CDR3 is TGTGCCATCAGTGCCCCGGGACAGGCTGGGGGAGAGCAGTACTTC.

This sequence joins TRBV7-9 and TRBJ2-1, with 8 bases aligning to TRBD1. Trimming cost V 1 base and J 3 bases; bases outside gene matches: 5. In germline, CDR1 is SEHNR, CDR2 FQNEAQ (reference sequence). The length of the CDR3 is 16 residues. The CDR3 nucleotides are TGTGCCAGCAGCTTAGACCCAGGACAGGGCTACAATGAGCAGTTCTTC. It translates to CASSLDPGQGYNEQFF.

The V call is TRBV25-1, the J call TRBJ2-7; no clear D. The CDR3 has 14 amino acids. Germline values: CDR1 MGHDK, CDR2 SYGVNS. Trimming removed 2 bases at V and 6 bases at J, with 14 bases between. The CDR3 sequence is CASSEGRQAGEQYF. CDR3 coding DNA: TGTGCCAGCAGTGAAGGTAGGCAAGCTGGCGAGCAGTACTTC.

The chain joins TRBV27 to TRBJ2-1; the match to TRBD1 covers 8 bases. V lost 7 bases, J lost 4 bases, and 9 bases stayed unmatched. Germline lookup yields CDR1 MNHEY and CDR2 SMNVEV (reference sequence). The CDR3 is made up of 15 amino acids. CDR3 sequence reads: CASKRGQGGYNEQFF. DNA for the CDR3: TGTGCCAGCAAGAGAGGACAGGGTGGGTACAATGAGCAGTTCTTC.

The chain joins TRBV6-6 to TRBJ2-7; D gene ambiguous. Trimming took off 0 bases at V and 0 bases at J, with 12 bases between the two ends. The CDR3 is made up of 16 amino acids. In germline, CDR1 is MNHNY, CDR2 SVGAGI (reference sequence). This chain's CDR3 is CASSYSGTRSSYEQYF. The CDR3 DNA reads as TGTGCCAGCAGTTACTCGGGTACCAGGAGCTCCTACGAGCAGTACTTC.

The DNA for the CDR3 is TGTGCCAGTAGCCCGGGACAGGGTAGTTTCCAAGAGACCCAGTACTTC. Its protein product is CASSPGQGSFQETQYF. This rearrangement joins TRBV19 to TRBJ2-5, with 9 bases lining up with TRBD1. Losses at the gene ends were 6 bases for V and 1 base for J; bases not matched to a gene: 9. The CDR3 contains 16 residues. CDR1 LNHDA and CDR2 SQIVND come from the germline V gene (reference sequence).

The chain recombines TRBV27 with TRBJ2-5, with TRBD2 identical over 8 bases. Germline values: CDR1 MNHEY, CDR2 SMNVEV (reference sequence). The V and J ends lost 1 base and 1 base, in that order; junction bases with no gene match: 2. The CDR3 sequence is 15 residues long. In DNA form, the CDR3 reads TGTGCCAGCAGTTTATACGGGGGGGCCCAAGAGACCCAGTACTTC. This encodes CASSLYGGAQETQYF.

J is TRBJ1-2 and V is TRBV5-1; 9 bases match TRBD1. This CDR3 spans 13 amino acids. Germline assignment: CDR1 SGHRS and CDR2 YFSETQ. The ends lost 4 bases at V and 8 bases at J; junction bases unmatched: 6. CDR3 loop: CASSPTGGSGYTF. DNA for the CDR3: TGCGCCAGCAGCCCTACAGGGGGCAGCGGCTACACCTTC.

The chain combines TRBV27 with TRBJ2-1; D gene unclear. Germline CDR1 and CDR2: MNHEY and SMNVEV (reference sequence). The CDR3 contains 11 residues. V lost 5 bases to trimming and J lost 4 bases, with 3 bases between them. This chain's CDR3 is CASSKYNEQFF. In DNA form, the CDR3 reads TGTGCCAGCAGTAAGTACAATGAGCAGTTCTTC.

The chain employs TRBV5-6 and TRBJ1-1; D is ambiguous. Per the germline V gene, CDR1 is SGHDT and CDR2 is YYEEEE. Trimming removed 0 bases from V and 10 bases from J, with 10 bases in between. CDR3 size: 12 residues. The DNA of the CDR3 is TGTGCCAGCAGCTTGGCAGGCTCTCGAGCTTTCTTT. It yields the protein CASSLAGSRAFF.

The rearrangement joins TRBV5-1 to TRBJ1-3; D may be TRBD1 (5 bases). V was shortened by 2 bases and J by 0 bases, with 12 bases between the two germline ends. CDR1 and CDR2 (germline): SGHRS, YFSETQ. CDR3 length equals 16 residues. CDR3 bases: TGCGCCAGCAGCTTAAACGCAGGGAGCTCTGGAAACACCATATATTTT. Amino acid sequence: CASSLNAGSSGNTIYF.

This rearrangement joins TRBV5-1 to TRBJ2-3; TRBD2 aligns across 8 bases. J gave up 1 base and V 7 bases, and 5 bases lay outside the gene matches. This CDR3 region has 14 residues. Germline CDR1 reads SGHRS; CDR2 reads YFSETQ. The CDR3 DNA reads as TGCGCCAGCGCCGTTAGCGGGGGCACAGATACGCAGTATTTT. This translates into CASAVSGGTDTQYF.

The table lists this clone with a count of one. The gene calls are TRBV7-9 and TRBJ1-2, with D possibly TRBD1 on 5 matching bases. Germline CDR1 SEHNR, CDR2 FQNEAQ (reference sequence). The V gene lost 3 bases and the J gene lost 2 bases, with 7 bases spanning the gap. The CDR3 loop spans 13 amino acids. In DNA, the CDR3 is TGTGCCAGCAGCTTTGGGGGGAACTATGGCTACACCTTC. Its translation is CASSFGGNYGYTF.

This clone has just a few counts. J is TRBJ1-2 and V is TRBV5-6; D is ambiguous. The CDR3 has 11 amino acids. Trimming took 8 bases from V and 12 from J, leaving 17 bases between them. Germline assignment: CDR1 SGHDT and CDR2 YYEEEE. CDR3 DNA: TGTGCCAGTGGGATGGGCTGGGGTAACACCTTC. Amino acids: CASGMGWGNTF.

V usage is TRBV30 and J usage is TRBJ1-2; D is undetermined. V lost 1 base, J lost 1 base, and 16 bases lay in between. This CDR3 is built from 16 residues. Germline V gene data show CDR1 as GTSNPN and CDR2 as SVGIG (reference sequence). The CDR3 sequence is CAWSGVSVSFNYGYTF. The CDR3 DNA follows: TGTGCCTGGAGTGGGGTGTCGGTGAGCTTTAACTATGGCTACACCTTC. The variable domain in full, with the rest retrieved from reference TRBV30 and TRBJ1-2, is SQTIHQWPATLVQPVGSPLSLECTVEGTSNPNLYWYRQAAGRGLQLLFYSVGIGQISSEVPQNLSASRPQDRQFILSSKKLLLSDSGFYLCAWSGVSVSFNYGYTFGSGTRLTVV.

In its sample, this clone was seen once. V gene TRBV3-1 (or the pseudogene TRBV3-2) combines with J gene TRBJ1-1; D not certain. The CDR3 runs to 14 residues. Trimming removed 1 base at V and 3 bases at J, with 9 bases between. CDR1 and CDR2 (germline): LGHDT, YNNKEL (reference sequence). CDR3 region: CASSQGDADTEAFF. The CDR3 DNA follows: TGTGCCAGCAGCCAAGGTGACGCGGACACTGAAGCTTTCTTT.